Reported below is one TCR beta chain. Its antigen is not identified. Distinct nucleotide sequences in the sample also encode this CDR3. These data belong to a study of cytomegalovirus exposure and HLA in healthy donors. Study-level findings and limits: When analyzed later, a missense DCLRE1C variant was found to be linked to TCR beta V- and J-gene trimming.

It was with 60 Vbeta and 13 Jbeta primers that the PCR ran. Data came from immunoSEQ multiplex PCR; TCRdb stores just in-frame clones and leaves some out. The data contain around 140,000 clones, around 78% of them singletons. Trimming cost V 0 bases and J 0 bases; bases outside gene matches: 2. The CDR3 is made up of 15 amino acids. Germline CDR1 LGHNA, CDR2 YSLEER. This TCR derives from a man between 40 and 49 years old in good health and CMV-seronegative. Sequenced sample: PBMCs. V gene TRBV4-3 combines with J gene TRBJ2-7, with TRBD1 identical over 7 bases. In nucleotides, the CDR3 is TGCGCCAGCAGCCAAGATAGGGACAGCTCCTACGAGCAGTACTTC. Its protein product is CASSQDRDSSYEQYF.